This is a list of T cell receptor beta chains from one sample in a study of T cell repertoires in cytomegalovirus infection. TCRdb analysed the reads with MiXCR anew, one entry per CDR3 protein. Counted here are about 180,000 distinct CDR3 sequences, approximately 14% occurring once; the ten biggest clones make up 25% to 30%. Input material: PBMCs. The source of these receptors is a human donor in good health (CMV status not recorded). Some clones in this sample may be carry-over from other donors' samples. Each CDR3 is given with its conserved first and last residue. D genes are given only for firm matches. Part of the rows lack a size; the others show once, few, many or a class for expanded clones.

D,V,J,size,DNA,CDR3
.,TRBV20-1,TRBJ2-2,.,TGCAGTGCTAGACCCCTCATGGGGATGAACACCGGGGAGCTGTTTTTT,CSARPLMGMNTGELFF
TRBD2,TRBV20-1,TRBJ2-5,many,TGCAGTGCTAGACACGGGACTAGCGGGCAAGAGACCCAGTACTTC,CSARHGTSGQETQYF
.,TRBV28,TRBJ1-5,many,TGTGCCAGCAGTCTAAAGGGACTGCTGGGTCAGCCCCAGCATTTT,CASSLKGLLGQPQHF
.,TRBV7-6,TRBJ2-2,many,TGTGCCAGCAGCTTAGTGGGGGCCGGGGAGCTGTTTTTT,CASSLVGAGELFF
.,TRBV7-9,TRBJ2-7,many,TGTGCCAGCAGCTTAATCGACTACGAGCAGTACTTC,CASSLIDYEQYF
TRBD1,TRBV7-8,TRBJ1-2,.,TGTACCAGCAGCTCCCCTGGACAGGGGCTCTATGGCTACACCTTC,CTSSSPGQGLYGYTF
TRBD2,TRBV5-1,TRBJ2-1,.,TGCGCCAGCTGGAGCGGGGGCTACAATGAGCAGTTCTTC,CASWSGGYNEQFF
.,TRBV12-3/TRBV12-4,TRBJ2-5,.,TGTGCCAGCAGTTTAGGGGTGGCCACCCGTGGGACCCAGTACTTC,CASSLGVATRGTQYF
TRBD1,TRBV7-9,TRBJ2-7,few,TGTGCCAGCAGCTTAGGGGGGACAGGTAGCTCCTACGAGCAGTACTTC,CASSLGGTGSSYEQYF
TRBD1,TRBV19,TRBJ2-3,.,TGTGCCAGTACAAGGACAGGGGGCCCAGATACGCAGTATTTT,CASTRTGGPDTQYF
.,TRBV30,TRBJ1-1,.,TGTGCCTGCCATAGGGGCGTTGAAGCTTTCTTT,CACHRGVEAFF
TRBD1,TRBV29-1,TRBJ1-2,many,TGCAGCGTTCCCGACAGGGACCTTTATGGCTACACCTTC,CSVPDRDLYGYTF
TRBD1,TRBV28,TRBJ2-1,few,TGTGCCAGTTCCGGGACAGGTTACTACAATGAGCAGTTCTTC,CASSGTGYYNEQFF
TRBD1,TRBV12-5,TRBJ1-2,.,TGTGCTAGTGGTTCTCCTCTCGGACAGGGCAACGTAGGTCATGGAGGCTACACCTTC,CASGSPLGQGNVGHGGYTF
.,TRBV27,TRBJ1-4,.,TGTGCCAGCAGTTTATGGTCAGCCAATGAAAAACTGTTTTTT,CASSLWSANEKLFF
.,TRBV7-2,TRBJ2-3,many,TGTGCCAGCAGCTTAGCGGGGACTAGCACAGATACGCAGTATTTT,CASSLAGTSTDTQYF